A single sample gave rise to the 4 T cell receptor beta chains below, sequenced in a study of cytomegalovirus exposure and HLA in healthy donors. Both 60 Vbeta primers and 13 Jbeta primers went into the PCR. Libraries were prepared by immunoSEQ multiplex PCR; TCRdb keeps only in-frame clonotypes and omits some of them. The table lists 150,000 or so clones, around 77% of them singletons. The sequenced sample was PBMCs. The receptor set was obtained from a man aged 40-50 years in good health and CMV-seronegative.

This clone was detected only a few times. The rearrangement links TRBV2 to TRBJ1-5; D might be TRBD1 (6 bases). Germline V CDR1 and CDR2: SNHLY, FYNNEI. This CDR3 has 17 amino acids. The V end was cut by 7 bases, the J end by 1 base, with 20 bases between. CDR3 nucleotide sequence: TGTGCCAGCACTCCCCGACTCAGGGGCGGGAGCAATCAGCCCCAGCATTTT. Translating gives CASTPRLRGGSNQPQHF.

This rearrangement joins TRBV30 to TRBJ2-5; TRBD1 matches 8 bases. This CDR3 spans 13 amino acids. Germline CDR1 is GTSNPN and CDR2 is SVGIG (reference sequence). The trim removed 5 bases at V and 4 bases at J, leaving 6 bases unmatched. In nucleotides, the CDR3 is TGTGCCTGGGCGTTACAGGGGGGAGAGACCCAGTACTTC. Its protein product is CAWALQGGETQYF. Drawing the rest from reference TRBV30 and TRBJ2-5, the complete variable domain is SQTIHQWPATLVQPVGSPLSLECTVEGTSNPNLYWYRQAAGRGLQLLFYSVGIGQISSEVPQNLSASRPQDRQFILSSKKLLLSDSGFYLCAWALQGGETQYFGPGTRLLVL.

The genes are TRBV7-2 and TRBJ2-1, with D tentatively TRBD1 (6 bases). V dropped 5 bases and J dropped 3 bases, with 14 bases sitting between them. The CDR3 has 15 amino acids. Germline lookup yields CDR1 SGHTA and CDR2 FQGNSA. The CDR3 region has the DNA TGTGCCAGCAGCCAAGACAGGACCTTCTACAATGAGCAGTTCTTC. It yields the protein CASSQDRTFYNEQFF.

J is TRBJ2-7 and V is TRBV4-1, with 9 bases lining up with TRBD2. V lost 4 bases to trimming and J lost 4 bases; unmatched junction nucleotides: 11. Looked up from germline, CDR1 is MGHRA and CDR2 is YSYEKL. CDR3 size: 16 residues. CDR3 in amino acids: CASSPLAGVFLYEQYF. The CDR3 region has the DNA TGCGCCAGCAGCCCATTAGCGGGAGTTTTCCTTTACGAGCAGTACTTC.